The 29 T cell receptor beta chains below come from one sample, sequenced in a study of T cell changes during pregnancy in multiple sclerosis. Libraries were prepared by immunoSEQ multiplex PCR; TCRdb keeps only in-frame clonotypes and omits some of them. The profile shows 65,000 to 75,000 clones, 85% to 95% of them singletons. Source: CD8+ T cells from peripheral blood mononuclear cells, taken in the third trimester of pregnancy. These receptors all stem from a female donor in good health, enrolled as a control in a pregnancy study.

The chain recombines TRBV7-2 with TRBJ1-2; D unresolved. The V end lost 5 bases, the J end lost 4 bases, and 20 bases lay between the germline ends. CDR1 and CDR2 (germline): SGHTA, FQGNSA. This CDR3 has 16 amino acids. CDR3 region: CASSAGRAPWGYGYTF. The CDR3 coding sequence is TGTGCCAGCAGCGCCGGGAGGGCACCCTGGGGCTATGGCTACACCTTC.

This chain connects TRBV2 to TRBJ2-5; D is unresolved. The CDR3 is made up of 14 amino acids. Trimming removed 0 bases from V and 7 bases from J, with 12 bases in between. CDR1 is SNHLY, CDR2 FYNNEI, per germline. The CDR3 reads CASSEAVEEGTQYF. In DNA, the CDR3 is TGTGCCAGCAGTGAAGCGGTTGAGGAAGGGACCCAGTACTTC.

Here the CDR3 DNA reads TGTGCCAGCAGCTATCCACTAGCGGGGAGGTTGACAGATACGCAGTATTTT. Residues: CASSYPLAGRLTDTQYF. The rearrangement uses TRBV7-9 and TRBJ2-3, with 10 nucleotides matching TRBD2. The CDR3 runs 17 residues. Germline assignment: CDR1 SEHNR and CDR2 FQNEAQ (reference sequence). Germline trimming cut 4 bases from V and 3 bases from J; bases unmatched to any gene: 10.

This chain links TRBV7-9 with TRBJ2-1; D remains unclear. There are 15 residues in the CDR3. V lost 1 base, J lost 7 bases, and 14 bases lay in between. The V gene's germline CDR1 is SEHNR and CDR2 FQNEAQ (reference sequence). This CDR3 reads CASSLVDLRRNEQFF. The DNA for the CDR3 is TGTGCCAGCAGCTTAGTCGATCTCCGGCGGAATGAGCAGTTCTTC. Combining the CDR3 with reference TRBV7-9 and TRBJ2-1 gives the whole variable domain DTGVSQNPRHKITKRGQNVTFRCDPISEHNRLYWYRQTLGQGPEFLTYFQNEAQLEKSRLLSDRFSAERPKGSFSTLEIQRTEQGDSAMYLCASSLVDLRRNEQFFGPGTRLTVL.

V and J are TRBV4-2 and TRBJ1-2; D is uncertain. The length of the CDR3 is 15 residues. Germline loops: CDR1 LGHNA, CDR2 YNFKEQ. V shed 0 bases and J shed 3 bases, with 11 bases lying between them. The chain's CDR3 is CASSQDGELDYGYTF. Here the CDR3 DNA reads TGTGCCAGCAGCCAAGATGGAGAGTTGGACTATGGCTACACCTTC.

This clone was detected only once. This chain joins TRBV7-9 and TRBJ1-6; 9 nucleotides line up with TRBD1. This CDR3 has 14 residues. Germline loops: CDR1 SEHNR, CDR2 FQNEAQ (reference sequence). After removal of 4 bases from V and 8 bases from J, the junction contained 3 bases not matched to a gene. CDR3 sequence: CASSSGQGHSPLHF. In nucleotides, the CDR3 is TGTGCCAGCAGCTCGGGACAGGGCCATTCACCCCTCCACTTT.

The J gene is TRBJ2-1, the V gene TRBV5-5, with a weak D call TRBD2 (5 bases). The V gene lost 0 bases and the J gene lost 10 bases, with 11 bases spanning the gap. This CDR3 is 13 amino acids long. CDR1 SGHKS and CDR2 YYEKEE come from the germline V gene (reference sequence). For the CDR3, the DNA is TGTGCCAGCAGCTTGGGTGGACGAGGGGAGCAGTTCTTC. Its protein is CASSLGGRGEQFF.

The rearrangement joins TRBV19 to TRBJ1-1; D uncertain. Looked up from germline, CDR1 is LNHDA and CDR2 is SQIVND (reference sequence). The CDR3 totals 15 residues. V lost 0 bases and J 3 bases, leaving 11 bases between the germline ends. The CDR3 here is CASSIERLRDTEAFF. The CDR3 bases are TGTGCCAGTAGTATAGAAAGGCTTCGGGACACTGAAGCTTTCTTT.

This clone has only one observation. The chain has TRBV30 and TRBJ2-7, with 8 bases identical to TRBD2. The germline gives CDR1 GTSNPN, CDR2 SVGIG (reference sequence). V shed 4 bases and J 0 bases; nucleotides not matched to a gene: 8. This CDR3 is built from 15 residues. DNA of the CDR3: TGTGCCTGGACAGGAGCGGGGGAGCCCTCCTACGAGCAGTACTTC. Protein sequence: CAWTGAGEPSYEQYF.

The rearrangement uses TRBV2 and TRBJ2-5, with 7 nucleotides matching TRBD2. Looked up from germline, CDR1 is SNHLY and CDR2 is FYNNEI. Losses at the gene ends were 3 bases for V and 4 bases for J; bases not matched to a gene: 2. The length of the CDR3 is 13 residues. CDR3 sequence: CASSDPSGETQYF. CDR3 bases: TGTGCCAGCAGTGACCCTAGCGGAGAGACCCAGTACTTC. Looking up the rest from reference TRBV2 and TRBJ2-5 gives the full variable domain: EPEVTQTPSHQVTQMGQEVILRCVPISNHLYFYWYRQILGQKVEFLVSFYNNEISEKSEIFDDQFSVERPDGSNFTLKIRSTKLEDSAMYFCASSDPSGETQYFGPGTRLLVL.

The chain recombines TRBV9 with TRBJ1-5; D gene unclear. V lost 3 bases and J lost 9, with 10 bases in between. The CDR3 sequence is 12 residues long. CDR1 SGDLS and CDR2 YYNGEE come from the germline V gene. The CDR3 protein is CASSGPTGPQHF. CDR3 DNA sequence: TGTGCCAGCAGCGGGCCCACGGGGCCCCAGCATTTT.

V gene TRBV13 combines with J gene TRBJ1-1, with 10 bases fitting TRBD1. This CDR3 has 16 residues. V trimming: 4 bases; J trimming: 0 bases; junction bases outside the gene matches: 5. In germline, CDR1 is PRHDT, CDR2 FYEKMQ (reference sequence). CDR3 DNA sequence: TGTGCCAGCAGCTCTGGGGGACAGGGGCTGAACACTGAAGCTTTCTTT. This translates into CASSSGGQGLNTEAFF.

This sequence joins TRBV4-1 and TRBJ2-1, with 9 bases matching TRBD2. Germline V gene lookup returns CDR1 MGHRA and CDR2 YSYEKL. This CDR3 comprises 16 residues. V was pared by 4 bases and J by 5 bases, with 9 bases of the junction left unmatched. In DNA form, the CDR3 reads TGCGCCAGCAGCCGATTACTAGCGGGTAGCGACAATGAGCAGTTCTTC. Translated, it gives CASSRLLAGSDNEQFF.

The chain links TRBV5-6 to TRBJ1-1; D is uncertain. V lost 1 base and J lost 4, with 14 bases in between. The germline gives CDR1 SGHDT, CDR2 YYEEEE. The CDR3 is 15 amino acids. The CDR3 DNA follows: TGTGCCAGCAGCTTGCCCCCCATCCTCGGCACTGAAGCTTTCTTT. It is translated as CASSLPPILGTEAFF.

CDR3 sequence: CAWSVRGSETQYF. The CDR3 coding sequence is TGTGCCTGGAGTGTACGGGGGTCCGAGACCCAGTACTTC. This chain joins TRBV30 and TRBJ2-5; tentative D call: TRBD2 (6 bases). The CDR3 spans 13 residues. V shed 0 bases and J shed 5 bases, with 10 bases lying between them. The germline gives CDR1 GTSNPN, CDR2 SVGIG (reference sequence). Looking up the rest from reference TRBV30 and TRBJ2-5 gives the full variable domain: SQTIHQWPATLVQPVGSPLSLECTVEGTSNPNLYWYRQAAGRGLQLLFYSVGIGQISSEVPQNLSASRPQDRQFILSSKKLLLSDSGFYLCAWSVRGSETQYFGPGTRLLVL.

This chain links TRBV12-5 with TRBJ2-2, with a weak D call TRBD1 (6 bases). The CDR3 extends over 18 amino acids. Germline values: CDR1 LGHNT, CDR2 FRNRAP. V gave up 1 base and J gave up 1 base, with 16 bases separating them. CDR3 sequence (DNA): TGTGCTAGTGGTTTGGGTCAGGAACAGGGAGTGAACACCGGGGAGCTGTTTTTT. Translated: CASGLGQEQGVNTGELFF.

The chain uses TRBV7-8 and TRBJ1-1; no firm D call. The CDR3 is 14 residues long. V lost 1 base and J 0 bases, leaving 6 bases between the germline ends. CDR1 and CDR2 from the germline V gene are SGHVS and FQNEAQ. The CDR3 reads CASSLEQMNTEAFF. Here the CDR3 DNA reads TGTGCCAGCAGCTTAGAGCAAATGAACACTGAAGCTTTCTTT.

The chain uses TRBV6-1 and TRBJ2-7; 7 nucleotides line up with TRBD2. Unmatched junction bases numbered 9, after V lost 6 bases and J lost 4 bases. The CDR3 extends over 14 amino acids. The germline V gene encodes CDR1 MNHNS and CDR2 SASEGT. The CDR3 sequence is CASRAGPKNYEQYF. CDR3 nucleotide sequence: TGTGCCAGCAGAGCGGGACCTAAAAATTACGAGCAGTACTTC.

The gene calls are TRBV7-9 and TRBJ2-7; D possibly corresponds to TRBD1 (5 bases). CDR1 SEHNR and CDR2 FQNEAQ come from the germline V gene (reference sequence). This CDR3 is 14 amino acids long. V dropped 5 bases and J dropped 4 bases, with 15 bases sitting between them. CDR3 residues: CASSQVVDRYEQYF. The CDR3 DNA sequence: TGTGCCAGCAGCCAAGTGGTAGACAGATACGAGCAGTACTTC.

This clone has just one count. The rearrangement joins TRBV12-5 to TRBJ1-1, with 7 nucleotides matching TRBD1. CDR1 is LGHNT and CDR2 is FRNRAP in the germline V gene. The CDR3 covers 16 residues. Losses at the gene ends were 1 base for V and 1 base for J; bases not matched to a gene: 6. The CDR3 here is CASGLEGGYRNTEAFF. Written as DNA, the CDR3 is TGTGCTAGTGGTTTGGAAGGGGGCTACCGGAACACTGAAGCTTTCTTT.

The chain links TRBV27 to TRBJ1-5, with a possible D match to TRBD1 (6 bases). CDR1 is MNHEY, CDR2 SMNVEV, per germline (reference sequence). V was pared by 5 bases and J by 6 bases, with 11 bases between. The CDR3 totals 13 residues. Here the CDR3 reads CASSPQGFQPQHF. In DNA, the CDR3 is TGTGCCAGCAGTCCCCAGGGGTTTCAGCCCCAGCATTTT.

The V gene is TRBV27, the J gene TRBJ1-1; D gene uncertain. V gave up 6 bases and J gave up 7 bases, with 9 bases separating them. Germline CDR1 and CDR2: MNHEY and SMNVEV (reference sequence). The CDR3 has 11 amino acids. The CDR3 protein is CASSSSDEAFF. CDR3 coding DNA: TGTGCCAGCAGCTCTAGCGATGAAGCTTTCTTT.

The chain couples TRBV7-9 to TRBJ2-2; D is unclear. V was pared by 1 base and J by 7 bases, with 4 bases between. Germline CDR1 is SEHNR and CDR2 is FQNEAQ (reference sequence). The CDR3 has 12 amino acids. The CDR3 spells CASSLEYGELFF. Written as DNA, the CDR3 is TGTGCCAGCAGCTTAGAATACGGGGAGCTGTTTTTT.

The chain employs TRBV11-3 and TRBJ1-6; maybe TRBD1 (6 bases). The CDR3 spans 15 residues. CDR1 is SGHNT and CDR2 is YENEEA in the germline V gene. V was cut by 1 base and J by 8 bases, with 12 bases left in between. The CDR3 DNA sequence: TGTGCCAGCAGCTTAGCTACAGGGAGAGATTCACCCCTCCACTTT. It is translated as CASSLATGRDSPLHF.

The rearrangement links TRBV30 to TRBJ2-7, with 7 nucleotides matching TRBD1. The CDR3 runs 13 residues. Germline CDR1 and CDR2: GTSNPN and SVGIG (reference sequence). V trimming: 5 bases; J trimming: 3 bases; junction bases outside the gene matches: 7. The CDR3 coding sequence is TGTGCCTGGGCCGGGACAGCCCTCTACGAGCAGTACTTC. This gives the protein CAWAGTALYEQYF.

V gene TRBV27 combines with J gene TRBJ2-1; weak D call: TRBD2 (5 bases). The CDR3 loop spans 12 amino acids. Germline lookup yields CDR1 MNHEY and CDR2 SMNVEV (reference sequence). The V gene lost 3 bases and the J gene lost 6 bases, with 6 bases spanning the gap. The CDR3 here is CASSLSGNEQFF. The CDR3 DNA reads TGTGCCAGCAGTTTGAGCGGCAATGAGCAGTTCTTC.

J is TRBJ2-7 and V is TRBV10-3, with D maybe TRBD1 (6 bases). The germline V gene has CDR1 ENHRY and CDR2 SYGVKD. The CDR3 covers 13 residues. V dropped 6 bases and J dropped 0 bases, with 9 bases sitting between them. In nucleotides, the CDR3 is TGTGCCATCAGCCCGGGACACTCCTACGAGCAGTACTTC. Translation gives CAISPGHSYEQYF.

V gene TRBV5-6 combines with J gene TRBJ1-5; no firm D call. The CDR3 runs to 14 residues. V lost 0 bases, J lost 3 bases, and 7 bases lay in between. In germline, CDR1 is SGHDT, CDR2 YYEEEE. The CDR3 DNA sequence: TGTGCCAGCAGCTTGGTCGGGTACAATCAGCCCCAGCATTTT. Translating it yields CASSLVGYNQPQHF.

CDR3 in DNA: TGTGCCAGCAGCTCCCCCCTTGCTAGGATGGCTCGCGAGCAGTACTTC. This translates into CASSSPLARMAREQYF. The chain has TRBV7-8 and TRBJ2-7; D ambiguous. Germline lookup yields CDR1 SGHVS and CDR2 FQNEAQ. The CDR3 has 16 residues. V dropped 4 bases and J dropped 6 bases, with 22 bases sitting between them. The variable domain in full, with the rest retrieved from reference TRBV7-8 and TRBJ2-7, is GAGVSQSPRYKVAKRGQDVALRCDPISGHVSLFWYQQALGQGPEFLTYFQNEAQLDKSGLPSDRFFAERPEGSVSTLKIQRTQQEDSAVYLCASSSPLARMAREQYFGPGTRLTVT.